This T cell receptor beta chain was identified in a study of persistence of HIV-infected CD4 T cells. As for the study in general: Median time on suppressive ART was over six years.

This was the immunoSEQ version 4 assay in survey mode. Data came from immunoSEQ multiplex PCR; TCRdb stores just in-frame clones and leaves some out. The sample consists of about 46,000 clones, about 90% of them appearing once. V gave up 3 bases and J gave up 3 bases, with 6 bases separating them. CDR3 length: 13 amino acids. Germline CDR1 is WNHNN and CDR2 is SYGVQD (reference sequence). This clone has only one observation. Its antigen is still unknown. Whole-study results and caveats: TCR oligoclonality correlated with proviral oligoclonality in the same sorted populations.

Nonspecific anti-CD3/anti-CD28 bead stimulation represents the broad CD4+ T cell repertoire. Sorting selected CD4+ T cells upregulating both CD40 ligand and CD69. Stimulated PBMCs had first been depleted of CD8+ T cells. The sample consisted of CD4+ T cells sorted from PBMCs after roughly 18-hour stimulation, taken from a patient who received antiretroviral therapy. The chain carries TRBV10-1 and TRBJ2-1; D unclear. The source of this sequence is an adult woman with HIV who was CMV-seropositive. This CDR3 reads CASSDGSYNEQFF. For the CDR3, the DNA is TGCGCCAGCAGTGACGGCAGCTACAATGAGCAGTTCTTC.